These 10 T cell receptor beta chains came from one sample sequenced in a study of blood T cell repertoires in COVID-19. Sequenced by immunoSEQ multiplex PCR; TCRdb stores in-frame clones only, minus some. This sample carries 200,000 to 250,000 clones, 84% of them seen once, and the ten largest clones take about 8.9%. The sample was peripheral blood. Receptors were obtained from a man aged 50 or older with active or convalescent COVID-19.

The J gene is TRBJ2-5, the V gene TRBV7-2; D may be TRBD1 (5 bases). CDR3 length: 14 residues. Trimming stripped 2 bases from V and 5 bases from J, with 12 bases between. CDR1 is SGHTA, CDR2 FQGNSA, per germline. The CDR3: CASSLSQGRETQYF. CDR3 bases: TGTGCCAGCAGCTTATCGCAGGGTCGGGAGACCCAGTACTTC. Looking up the rest from reference TRBV7-2 and TRBJ2-5 gives the full variable domain: GAGVSQSPSNKVTEKGKDVELRCDPISGHTALYWYRQSLGQGLEFLIYFQGNSAPDKSGLPSDRFSAERTGGSVSTLTIQRTQQEDSAVYLCASSLSQGRETQYFGPGTRLLVL.

CDR3 bases: TGTGCCAGCAGCCAGCTGGACAGGGGGAACTATGGCTACACCTTC. It codes for CASSQLDRGNYGYTF. J is TRBJ1-2 and V is TRBV7-9; TRBD1 matches 10 bases. The CDR3 totals 15 residues. CDR1 is SEHNR and CDR2 is FQNEAQ in the germline V gene (reference sequence). The J segment lost 2 bases and the V segment lost 5 bases, leaving 5 bases of the junction unmatched.

The J gene is TRBJ1-1, the V gene TRBV2, with 7 bases fitting TRBD1. The CDR3 is 13 amino acids. Trimming at V came to 10 bases and at J to 0 bases, leaving 5 bases not matched to a gene. Per germline, CDR1 SNHLY and CDR2 FYNNEI. The CDR3 DNA reads TGTGCCACCCAGGACAGGATGAACACTGAAGCTTTCTTT. This codes for CATQDRMNTEAFF.

The rearrangement links TRBV5-8 to TRBJ1-2, with 9 bases matching TRBD1. Germline values: CDR1 SGHTS, CDR2 YDEGEE. Trimming at V came to 2 bases and at J to 8 bases, leaving 10 bases not matched to a gene. The CDR3 is 15 residues long. The CDR3 DNA follows: TGTGCCAGCAGCTTTAACAGGGGGCGCGAGCTCGGCTACACCTTC. It encodes CASSFNRGRELGYTF.

The chain uses TRBV19 and TRBJ1-5, with TRBD1 identical over 7 bases. This CDR3 contains 15 residues. Trimming took 2 bases from V and 5 from J; bases not matched to a gene: 6. Germline assignment: CDR1 LNHDA and CDR2 SQIVND (reference sequence). The CDR3 reads CASSIRAGGYQPQHF. CDR3 coding DNA: TGTGCCAGTAGTATAAGGGCAGGGGGTTATCAGCCCCAGCATTTT. Complete variable domain (other parts from reference TRBV19 and TRBJ1-5): DGGITQSPKYLFRKEGQNVTLSCEQNLNHDAMYWYRQDPGQGLRLIYYSQIVNDFQKGDIAEGYSVSREKKESFPLTVTSAQKNPTAFYLCASSIRAGGYQPQHFGDGTRLSIL.

V usage is TRBV27 and J usage is TRBJ1-5; TRBD1 is a possible D gene (6 bases). This CDR3 spans 14 amino acids. Germline assignment: CDR1 MNHEY and CDR2 SMNVEV (reference sequence). V was cut by 2 bases and J by 6 bases, with 11 bases left in between. The CDR3 protein is CASSLRTGIQPQHF. CDR3 bases: TGTGCCAGCAGTTTACGCACAGGGATTCAGCCCCAGCATTTT.

The chain employs TRBV19 and TRBJ2-2, with unresolved D. V was cut by 2 bases and J by 5 bases, with 12 bases left in between. This CDR3 is built from 15 residues. Looked up from germline, CDR1 is LNHDA and CDR2 is SQIVND (reference sequence). The CDR3 loop reads CASSILAVPTGELFF. The DNA of the CDR3 is TGTGCCAGTAGTATACTGGCCGTCCCTACCGGGGAGCTGTTTTTT.

V and J are TRBV4-1 and TRBJ2-3, with TRBD2 identical over 7 bases. V trimming: 1 base; J trimming: 4 bases; junction bases outside the gene matches: 5. CDR1 is MGHRA and CDR2 is YSYEKL in the germline V gene. The CDR3 sequence is 15 residues long. The CDR3: CASSQGRGVPDTQYF. The CDR3 region has the DNA TGCGCCAGCAGCCAAGGTCGGGGGGTGCCAGATACGCAGTATTTT.

This chain links TRBV4-1 with TRBJ1-4; D not certain. CDR1 MGHRA and CDR2 YSYEKL come from the germline V gene. The CDR3 is made up of 11 amino acids. V shed 5 bases and J shed 5 bases, with 3 bases lying between them. The CDR3 sequence is CASSANEKLFF. The CDR3 DNA is TGCGCCAGCAGCGCGAATGAAAAACTGTTTTTT.

J is TRBJ1-2 and V is TRBV4-1; D is ambiguous. Trimming shortened V by 6 bases and J by 3 bases, and 17 bases separated the two germline ends. This CDR3 comprises 15 residues. In germline, CDR1 is MGHRA, CDR2 YSYEKL. CDR3 sequence reads: CASRYPGGSHYGYTF. For the CDR3, the DNA is TGCGCCAGCAGATATCCTGGAGGGAGCCACTATGGCTACACCTTC.